This is a list of T cell receptor beta chains from one sample in a study of type 1 regulatory T cells. These TCRs are of unknown antigen specificity. TCRdb called the reads again in MiXCR, with one record for every CDR3 protein. Of roughly 60,000 distinct CDR3 sequences listed, 60% to 65% are singletons. Sequences were obtained from cultured non-Tr1 T cells, either the whole culture or a sorted T cell fraction (not recorded which). Receptor source: a human donor in good health. CDR3s include the opening cysteine and the closing phenylalanine or tryptophan. Each record gives: D gene, clone size, V gene, J gene, CDR3 protein, CDR3 DNA. A D gene is named only where the DNA matches it firmly. A row's size may be missing; if present it is once, few, many or a size class.

>NA|NA|TRBV6-1|TRBJ1-1
CASIPGSEAFF
TGTGCCAGCATTCCAGGGAGTGAAGCTTTCTTT
>NA|NA|TRBV28|TRBJ2-1
CASSFRSSYNEQFF
TGTGCCAGCAGCTTCAGGAGCTCCTACAATGAGCAGTTCTTC
>NA|once|TRBV20-1|TRBJ2-1
CSATGNSYNEQFF
TGCAGTGCTACCGGAAACTCCTACAATGAGCAGTTCTTC
>TRBD2|many|TRBV29-1|TRBJ2-7
CSVGGPIGGYEQYF
TGCAGCGTCGGGGGTCCTATCGGGGGGTACGAGCAGTACTTC
>TRBD2|NA|TRBV5-4|TRBJ2-1
CASSLGREAEQFF
TGTGCCAGCAGCTTGGGTCGGGAGGCTGAGCAGTTCTTC
>TRBD1|NA|TRBV12-3/TRBV12-4|TRBJ1-5
CASSLGSAGGFGQPQHF
TGTGCCAGCAGTTTGGGTTCGGCAGGGGGCTTCGGGCAGCCCCAGCATTTT
>NA|few|TRBV6-2/TRBV6-3|TRBJ2-7
CASSYWSTYEQYF
TGTGCCAGCAGTTATTGGAGTACCTACGAGCAGTACTTC
>NA|medium-sized|TRBV12-3/TRBV12-4|TRBJ1-1
CASSIAGDTEAFF
TGTGCCAGCAGTATCGCAGGGGACACTGAAGCTTTCTTT
>NA|NA|TRBV14|TRBJ2-2
CASSPGTVNTGELFF
TGTGCCAGCAGCCCGGGGACCGTTAACACCGGGGAGCTGTTTTTT
>TRBD1|few|TRBV20-1|TRBJ2-3
CSALHGGQGQYF
TGCAGTGCCCTTCATGGGGGACAGGGCCAGTATTTT
>NA|NA|TRBV20-1|TRBJ2-7
CSAREGVYEQYF
TGCAGTGCTAGAGAAGGGGTCTACGAGCAGTACTTC
>NA|NA|TRBV10-3|TRBJ2-6
CATREGSSGANVLTF
TGTGCCACTCGAGAGGGAAGTAGTGGGGCCAACGTCCTGACTTTC
>NA|NA|TRBV14|TRBJ2-3
CASSPQLGSTDTQYF
TGTGCCAGCAGCCCCCAACTAGGTAGCACAGATACGCAGTATTTT
>TRBD2|NA|TRBV20-1|TRBJ2-3
CSAREGLAIDTQYF
TGCAGTGCTAGAGAGGGACTAGCGATTGATACGCAGTATTTT
>NA|NA|TRBV7-6|TRBJ2-5
CASSLGTSGEETQYF
TGTGCCAGCAGCCTAGGGACCAGCGGAGAAGAGACCCAGTACTTC
>TRBD1|few|TRBV10-3|TRBJ1-1
CAIRGQGNTEAFF
TGTGCCATCAGGGGACAGGGGAACACTGAAGCTTTCTTT
>NA|NA|TRBV7-9|TRBJ2-7
CASSTSYEQYF
TGTGCCAGCAGCACTTCCTACGAGCAGTACTTC
>NA|NA|TRBV19|TRBJ1-5
CASSNTHQPQHF
TGTGCCAGTAGTAATACCCATCAGCCCCAGCATTTT
>NA|NA|TRBV6-4|TRBJ2-1
CASSDSGLRQFF
TGTGCCAGCAGTGACTCGGGACTCCGGCAGTTCTTC
>NA|NA|TRBV3-1|TRBJ2-5
CASSLRETQYF
TGTGCCAGCAGCCTCAGGGAGACCCAGTACTTC
>TRBD2|few|TRBV12-3/TRBV12-4|TRBJ2-1
CASNDGTSGSYEQFF
TGTGCCAGCAACGACGGGACTAGCGGGAGTTATGAGCAGTTCTTC
>NA|NA|TRBV4-3|TRBJ1-1
CASSQESGDLTEAFF
TGCGCCAGCAGCCAAGAATCCGGGGATCTCACTGAAGCTTTCTTT
>NA|NA|TRBV27|TRBJ1-6
CASSFSGATSSLHF
TGTGCCAGCAGTTTCTCAGGGGCCACCTCCTCCCTCCACTTT
>TRBD2|NA|TRBV6-6|TRBJ2-3
CASSYSSLAGVSTDTQYF
TGTGCCAGCAGTTACTCCTCCTTAGCGGGAGTGAGCACAGATACGCAGTATTTT
>NA|few|TRBV11-2|TRBJ2-5
CASSPRIQETQYF
TGTGCCAGCAGCCCGAGGATACAAGAGACCCAGTACTTC
>NA|NA|TRBV5-1|TRBJ2-3
CASSLRGLPTDTQYF
TGCGCCAGCAGCTTGAGGGGCCTACCAACAGATACGCAGTATTTT
>NA|NA|TRBV5-5|TRBJ1-2
CASSPDVSYGYTF
TGTGCCAGCAGCCCGGACGTCTCCTATGGCTACACCTTC
>NA|once|TRBV20-1|TRBJ2-1
CSASPISFQAGNEQFF
TGCAGTGCTAGTCCCATATCTTTCCAAGCTGGCAATGAGCAGTTCTTC
>TRBD2|NA|TRBV19|TRBJ2-1
CASSISTSGRDEQFF
TGTGCCAGTAGTATTTCTACTAGCGGGAGGGATGAGCAGTTCTTC
>NA|NA|TRBV29-1|TRBJ2-3
CSVALGLRTDTQYF
TGCAGCGTTGCTTTGGGACTTCGCACAGATACGCAGTATTTT
>NA|NA|TRBV20-1|TRBJ2-7
CSARDQIGGRNEQYF
TGCAGTGCTAGAGACCAAATAGGTGGTAGGAACGAGCAGTACTTC
>NA|NA|TRBV9|TRBJ2-1
CASSPRDLSSYNEQFF
TGTGCCAGCAGCCCCCGGGACTTAAGCTCCTACAATGAGCAGTTCTTC
>TRBD2|few|TRBV20-1|TRBJ2-3
CSARRTHRLAGRTDTQYF
TGCAGTGCTAGACGCACACACCGACTAGCGGGACGGACAGATACGCAGTATTTT
>NA|NA|TRBV7-2|TRBJ2-3
CASSLATTDTQYF
TGTGCCAGCAGCTTAGCTACCACAGATACGCAGTATTTT
>NA|NA|TRBV20-1|TRBJ2-1
CSASKGSSYNEQFF
TGCAGTGCTAGTAAGGGTAGCTCCTACAATGAGCAGTTCTTC
>TRBD2|NA|TRBV19|TRBJ2-4
CASSLSVETSGRNIQYF
TGTGCCAGTAGCCTATCGGTTGAGACTAGCGGACGTAACATTCAGTACTTC
>TRBD2|NA|TRBV6-6|TRBJ2-2
CASSPTSGGNTGELFF
TGTGCCAGCAGCCCAACTAGCGGGGGGAACACCGGGGAGCTGTTTTTT
>NA|NA|TRBV7-8|TRBJ2-4
CASSPGLDGVYIQYF
TGTGCCAGCAGCCCGGGCCTAGATGGTGTCTACATTCAGTACTTC
>TRBD2|NA|TRBV19|TRBJ2-5
CASTGLAGGRETQYF
TGTGCCAGTACGGGACTAGCGGGAGGGCGAGAGACCCAGTACTTC
>NA|NA|TRBV5-1|TRBJ2-3
CASSSGAPFTDTQYF
TGCGCCAGCAGCTCAGGGGCCCCTTTCACAGATACGCAGTATTTT